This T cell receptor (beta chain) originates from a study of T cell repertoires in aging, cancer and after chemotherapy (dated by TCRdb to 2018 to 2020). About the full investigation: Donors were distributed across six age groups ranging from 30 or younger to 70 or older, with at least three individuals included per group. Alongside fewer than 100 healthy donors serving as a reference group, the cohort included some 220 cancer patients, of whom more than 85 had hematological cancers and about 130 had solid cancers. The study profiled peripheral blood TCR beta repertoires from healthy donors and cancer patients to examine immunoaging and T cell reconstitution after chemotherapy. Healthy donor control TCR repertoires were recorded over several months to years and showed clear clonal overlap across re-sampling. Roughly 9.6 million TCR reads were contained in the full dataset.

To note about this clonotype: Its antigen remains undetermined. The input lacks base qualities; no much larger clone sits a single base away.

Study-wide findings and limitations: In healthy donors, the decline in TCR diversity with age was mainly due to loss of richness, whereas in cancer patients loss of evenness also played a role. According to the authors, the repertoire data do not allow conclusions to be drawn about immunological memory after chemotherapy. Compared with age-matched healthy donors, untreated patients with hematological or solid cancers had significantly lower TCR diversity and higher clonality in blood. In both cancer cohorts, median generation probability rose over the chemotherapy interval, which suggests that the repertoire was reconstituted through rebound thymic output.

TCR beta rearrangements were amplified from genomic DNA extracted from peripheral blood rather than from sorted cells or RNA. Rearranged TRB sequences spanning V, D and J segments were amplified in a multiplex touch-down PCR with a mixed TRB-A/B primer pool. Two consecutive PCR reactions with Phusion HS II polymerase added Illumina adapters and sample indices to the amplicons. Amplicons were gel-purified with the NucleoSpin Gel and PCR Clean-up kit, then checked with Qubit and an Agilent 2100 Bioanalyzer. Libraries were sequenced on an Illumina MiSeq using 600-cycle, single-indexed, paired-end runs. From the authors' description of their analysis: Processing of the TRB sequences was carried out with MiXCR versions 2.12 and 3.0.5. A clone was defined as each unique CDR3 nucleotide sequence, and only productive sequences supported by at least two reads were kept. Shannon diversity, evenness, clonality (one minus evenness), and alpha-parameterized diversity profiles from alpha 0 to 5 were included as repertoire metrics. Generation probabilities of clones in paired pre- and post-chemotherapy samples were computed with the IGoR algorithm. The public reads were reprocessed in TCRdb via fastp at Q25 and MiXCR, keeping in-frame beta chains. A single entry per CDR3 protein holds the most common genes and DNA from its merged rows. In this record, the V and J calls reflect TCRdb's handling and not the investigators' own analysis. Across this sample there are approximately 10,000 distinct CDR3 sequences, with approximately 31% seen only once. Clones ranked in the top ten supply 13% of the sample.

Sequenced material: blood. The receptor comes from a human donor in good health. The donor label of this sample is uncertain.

The CDR3 region reads CSAPSPEDTFNYGYTF. At the DNA level, the sequence is TGCAGTGCTCCCTCGCCGGAGGACACCTTTAACTATGGCTACACCTTC. The chain uses TRBV20-1 and TRBJ1-2; matching of 5 bases hints at TRBD1 as the D gene. From the cysteine through the phenylalanine, the CDR3 covers 16 amino acids. This entry keeps only the CDR3 DNA: 48 bases, framed from base 1. Trimming takes 5 bases from V and 1 base from J, and the germline ends sit 20 bases apart. The germline V gene (reference sequence) sets CDR1 to DFQATT and CDR2 to SNEGSKA.